This T cell receptor (beta chain) was identified in a study of T cells in Graves' hyperthyroidism and ophthalmopathy. Thyroid ultrasound and orbital computed tomography, with clinical symptoms and serum thyroxine and TRAb, informed diagnoses. In regard to this clonotype: Antigen specificity is unknown.

TCR beta CDR3 region amplification was performed from RNA transcripts. The study used the HTBI primer set for a first-round RT-PCR of the TCR CDR3. In TCRdb, the multiplex PCR reads were re-called with MiXCR into one record per CDR3 protein. The data hold fewer than 650,000 distinct CDR3 sequences, with over 45% observed a single time. The study, taken as a whole, reports: Through a model of 13 V-J features, ophthalmopathy was separated from stable hyperthyroidism. The model foresaw ophthalmopathy a median around 6 months prior to onset.

The clonotype was recovered from an adult woman with Graves' disease, either hyperthyroidism or ophthalmopathy (not recorded which). The material sequenced was peripheral blood or thyroid tissue (not recorded which).

The DNA of the CDR3 is TGTGCCAGCAGCTTCCAGCACTACGAGCAGTACTTC. It yields the protein CASSFQHYEQYF. V gene TRBV7-9 combines with J gene TRBJ2-7; D gene uncertain. The length of the CDR3 is 12 residues. Germline assignment: CDR1 SEHNR and CDR2 FQNEAQ (reference sequence). Trimming removed 3 bases from V and 3 bases from J, with 6 bases in between.